These 16 T cell receptor beta chains share one sample of origin, sequenced in a study of T cell repertoires in cytomegalovirus infection. For these receptors, no antigen is known. TCRdb re-analysed the reads in MiXCR, keeping a single row per CDR3 protein. The sample consists of some 500,000 distinct CDR3 sequences, about 33% of them appearing once. The sample in question was cultured PBMCs, obtained from culture after CMV antigen stimulation. These receptors originate from a human donor in good health (CMV status not recorded). Some clones in this sample may be carry-over from other donors' samples.

This clonotype came up a few times. This chain connects TRBV6-2 or TRBV6-3 to TRBJ2-7, with D perhaps matching TRBD1 (6 bases). The CDR3 has 17 amino acids. The germline V and J ends were trimmed by 10 bases and 2 bases, with 27 bases remaining between them. Germline V gives CDR1 MNHEY, CDR2 SVGEGT. CDR3 loop: CATQGGFGSTNPYEQYF. The DNA of the CDR3 is TGTGCCACCCAAGGGGGATTTGGCTCGACGAACCCCTACGAGCAGTACTTC.

The chain combines TRBV28 with TRBJ1-5, with D maybe TRBD1 (5 bases). Germline V lookup: CDR1 MDHEN, CDR2 SYDVKM. Trimming shortened V by 6 bases and J by 0 bases, and 15 bases separated the two germline ends. The CDR3 has 16 amino acids. CDR3 residues: CASSPSDRSSNQPQHF. CDR3 nucleotides: TGTGCCAGCAGCCCTTCCGACAGAAGTAGCAATCAGCCCCAGCATTTT.

V and J are TRBV5-1 and TRBJ2-1; D call uncertain. Germline loops: CDR1 SGHRS, CDR2 YFSETQ. The V end was cut by 6 bases, the J end by 7 bases, with 14 bases between. The CDR3 is 13 amino acids. The DNA for the CDR3 is TGCGCCAGCACCCGAGACACGAGTAATGAGCAGTTCTTC. Its protein is CASTRDTSNEQFF.

The chain combines TRBV5-4 with TRBJ1-2; D remains ambiguous. Germline CDR1 SGHNT, CDR2 YYREEE (reference sequence). This CDR3 is 15 amino acids long. The V end lost 0 bases, the J end lost 4 bases, and 13 bases lay between the germline ends. The CDR3 loop is CASSLGPGITYGYTF. The CDR3, as DNA: TGTGCCAGCAGCTTGGGCCCGGGTATCACCTATGGCTACACCTTC.

This clonotype was seen ten or more times. The V gene is TRBV7-6, the J gene TRBJ2-1; D is unclear. CDR1 and CDR2 from the germline V gene are SGHVS and FNYEAQ. The V end was cut by 8 bases, the J end by 5 bases, with 19 bases between. This CDR3 has 15 residues. CDR3 nucleotides: TGTGCCAGCTCGCCACCTATTGTCCATGACAATGAGCAGTTCTTC. Its protein product is CASSPPIVHDNEQFF. Complete variable domain (other parts from reference TRBV7-6 and TRBJ2-1): GAGVSQSPRYKVTKRGQDVALRCDPISGHVSLYWYRQALGQGPEFLTYFNYEAQQDKSGLPNDRFSAERPEGSISTLTIQRTEQRDSAMYRCASSPPIVHDNEQFFGPGTRLTVL.

This chain connects TRBV6-6 to TRBJ2-5; weak D call: TRBD1 (5 bases). Trimming removed 4 bases from V and 2 bases from J, with 14 bases in between. The CDR3 sequence is 15 residues long. Germline loops: CDR1 MNHNY, CDR2 SVGAGI (reference sequence). CDR3 coding DNA: TGTGCCAGCAGTTTCACCCCTCGACAGCAAGAGACCCAGTACTTC. Translated: CASSFTPRQQETQYF.

A few counts support this clonotype. CDR3 amino acids: CASSPPGTSVNEQFF. CDR3 DNA: TGTGCCAGCTCACCTCCCGGGACTAGCGTCAATGAGCAGTTCTTC. The gene calls are TRBV18 and TRBJ2-1, with 10 bases fitting TRBD2. The trim removed 3 bases at V and 6 bases at J, leaving 5 bases unmatched. Germline V CDR1 and CDR2: KGHSH, LQKENI. The CDR3 is made up of 15 amino acids.

This clonotype has just a few counts. The rearrangement links TRBV4-2 to TRBJ2-3, with 9 positions matching TRBD2. Losses at the gene ends were 0 bases for V and 0 bases for J; bases not matched to a gene: 10. Looked up from germline, CDR1 is LGHNA and CDR2 is YNFKEQ. This CDR3 contains 19 residues. CDR3 coding DNA: TGTGCCAGCAGCCAAGAGGACGCGGGAGGGCCTTGGAGCACAGATACGCAGTATTTT. It translates to CASSQEDAGGPWSTDTQYF.

The chain is built from TRBV9 and TRBJ2-1; D is unclear. Per the germline V gene, CDR1 is SGDLS and CDR2 is YYNGEE. The CDR3 is 13 amino acids. Trimming cost V 3 bases and J 6 bases, with 10 bases left between them. Here the CDR3 reads CASSGPLGNEQFF. The CDR3 DNA sequence: TGTGCCAGCAGCGGGCCCCTGGGCAATGAGCAGTTCTTC.

A few counts support this clonotype. J is TRBJ1-2 and V is TRBV4-2, with 8 bases lining up with TRBD1. The V gene's germline CDR1 is LGHNA and CDR2 YNFKEQ. The CDR3 runs to 15 residues. With 0 bases clipped from V and 10 bases from J, the junction kept 10 bases outside the gene matches. The CDR3 loop is CASSQELSQGALYTF. CDR3 DNA: TGTGCCAGCAGCCAAGAGCTCAGCCAGGGGGCCCTCTACACCTTC.

This clonotype came up many times. The V and J genes are TRBV20-1 and TRBJ2-1; no firm D call. Germline loops: CDR1 DFQATT, CDR2 SNEGSKA (reference sequence). This CDR3 has 14 amino acids. Trimming stripped 7 bases from V and 6 bases from J, with 19 bases between. The CDR3: CSVKKNPALNEQFF. The CDR3 bases are TGCAGTGTTAAGAAAAACCCGGCCCTCAATGAGCAGTTCTTC.

The rearrangement joins TRBV5-1 to TRBJ1-2; 7 bases are a match to TRBD1. The length of the CDR3 is 16 residues. CDR1 and CDR2 from the germline V gene are SGHRS and YFSETQ. V lost 5 bases, J lost 4 bases, and 14 bases stayed unmatched. The CDR3 loop reads CASSHDSDRPFYGYTF. CDR3 sequence (DNA): TGCGCCAGCAGTCATGATTCGGACAGGCCTTTCTATGGCTACACCTTC.

This rearrangement joins TRBV7-2 to TRBJ2-5, with D possibly called TRBD1 or TRBD2 (5 bases each). This CDR3 is 13 amino acids long. Trimming stripped 8 bases from V and 2 bases from J, with 12 bases between. Germline loops: CDR1 SGHTA, CDR2 FQGNSA. The CDR3 DNA sequence: TGTGCCAGCCGGGACGGAACGCAAGAGACCCAGTACTTC. Amino acids: CASRDGTQETQYF.

The chain links TRBV19 to TRBJ1-5; TRBD1 is a possible D gene (6 bases). The germline V gene encodes CDR1 LNHDA and CDR2 SQIVND (reference sequence). Trimming stripped 5 bases from V and 7 bases from J, with 15 bases between. The CDR3 runs 14 residues. This CDR3 is CASSPNRAQQPQHF. The DNA of the CDR3 is TGTGCCAGTAGTCCGAACAGGGCGCAACAGCCCCAGCATTTT.

This clonotype was observed many times. V gene TRBV7-2 combines with J gene TRBJ2-5; TRBD1 agrees at 9 bases. Looked up from germline, CDR1 is SGHTA and CDR2 is FQGNSA. The junction had 12 bases not matched to a gene; V was cut back by 5 bases and J by 5 bases. The CDR3 has 16 amino acids. The CDR3 sequence is CASSRDRVEGVETQYF. DNA of the CDR3: TGTGCCAGCAGCAGGGACAGGGTCGAAGGGGTGGAGACCCAGTACTTC.

This clonotype was found a few times. The chain joins TRBV28 to TRBJ2-3; D unresolved. The CDR3 has 13 amino acids. V was cut by 6 bases and J by 1 base, with 8 bases left in between. Germline-derived CDR1 and CDR2 are MDHEN and SYDVKM. CDR3: CASRPWGTDTQYF. The CDR3 region has the DNA TGTGCCAGCAGGCCATGGGGCACAGATACGCAGTATTTT.